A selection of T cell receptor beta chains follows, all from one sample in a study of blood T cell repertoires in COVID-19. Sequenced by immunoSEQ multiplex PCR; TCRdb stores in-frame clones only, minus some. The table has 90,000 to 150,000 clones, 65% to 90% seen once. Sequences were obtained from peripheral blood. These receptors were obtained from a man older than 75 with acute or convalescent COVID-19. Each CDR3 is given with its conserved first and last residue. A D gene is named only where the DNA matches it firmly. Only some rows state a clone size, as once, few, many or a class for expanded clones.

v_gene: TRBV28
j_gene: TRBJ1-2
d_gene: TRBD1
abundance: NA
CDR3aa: CASSAGQGIYGYTF
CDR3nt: TGTGCCAGCAGTGCGGGACAGGGGATCTATGGCTACACCTTC

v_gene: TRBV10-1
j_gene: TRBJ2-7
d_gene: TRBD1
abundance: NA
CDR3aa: CARGDRGQYEQYF
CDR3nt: TGCGCCAGAGGGGACAGGGGGCAGTACGAGCAGTACTTC

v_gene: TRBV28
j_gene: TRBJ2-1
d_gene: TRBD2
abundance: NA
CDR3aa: CASSTWTSGRGGEQFF
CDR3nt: TGTGCCAGCAGTACCTGGACTAGCGGGAGGGGCGGGGAGCAGTTCTTC

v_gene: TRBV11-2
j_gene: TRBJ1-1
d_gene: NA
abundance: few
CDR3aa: CASSYLRGTEAFF
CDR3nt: TGTGCCAGCAGCTACCTCCGGGGCACTGAAGCTTTCTTT

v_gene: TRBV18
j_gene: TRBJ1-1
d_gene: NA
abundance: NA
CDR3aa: CASSRSRDSEAFF
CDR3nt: TGTGCCAGCTCAAGAAGCCGAGACAGTGAAGCTTTCTTT

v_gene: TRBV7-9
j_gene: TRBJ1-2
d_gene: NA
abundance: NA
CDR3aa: CASSPGGGDYGYTF
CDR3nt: TGTGCCAGCAGCCCCGGAGGAGGGGACTATGGCTACACCTTC

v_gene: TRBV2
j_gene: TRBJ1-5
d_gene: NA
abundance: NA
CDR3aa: CASGTYRDNQPQHF
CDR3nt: TGTGCCAGCGGGACATACAGGGACAATCAGCCCCAGCATTTT

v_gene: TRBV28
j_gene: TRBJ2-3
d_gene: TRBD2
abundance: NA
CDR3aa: CASSSQTSGSTDTQYF
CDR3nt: TGTGCCAGCAGTTCGCAAACTAGCGGGAGCACAGATACGCAGTATTTT

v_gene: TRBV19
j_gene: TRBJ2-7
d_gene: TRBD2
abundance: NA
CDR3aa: CASSISASGRIWEQYF
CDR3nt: TGTGCCAGTAGTATATCCGCTAGCGGGAGGATTTGGGAGCAGTACTTC

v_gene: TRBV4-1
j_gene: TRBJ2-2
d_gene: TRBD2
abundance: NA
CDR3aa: CASSRGLADPTGELFF
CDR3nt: TGCGCCAGCAGCCGCGGTCTAGCGGACCCCACCGGGGAGCTGTTTTTT

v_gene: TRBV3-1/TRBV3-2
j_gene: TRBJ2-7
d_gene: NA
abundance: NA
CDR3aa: CASSQEYYEQYF
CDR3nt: TGTGCCAGCAGCCAGGAGTACTACGAGCAGTACTTC

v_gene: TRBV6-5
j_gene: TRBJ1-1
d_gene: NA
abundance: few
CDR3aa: CASIVTSGGTEAFF
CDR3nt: TGTGCCAGCATCGTAACGTCCGGGGGTACTGAAGCTTTCTTT

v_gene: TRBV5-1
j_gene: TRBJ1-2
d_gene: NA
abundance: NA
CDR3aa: CASSLGQLMFNGYTF
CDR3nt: TGCGCCAGCAGCTTGGGACAGCTCATGTTTAATGGCTACACCTTC

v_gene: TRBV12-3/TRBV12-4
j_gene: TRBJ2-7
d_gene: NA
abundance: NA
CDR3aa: CASRSTGSYEQYF
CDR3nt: TGTGCCAGCAGGAGTACAGGCTCCTACGAGCAGTACTTC

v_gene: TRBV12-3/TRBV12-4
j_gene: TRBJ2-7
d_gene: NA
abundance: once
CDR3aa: CASRSTYEQYF
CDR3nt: TGTGCCAGCAGATCCACCTACGAGCAGTACTTC

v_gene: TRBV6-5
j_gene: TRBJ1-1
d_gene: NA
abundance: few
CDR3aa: CASRGQVMNTEAFF
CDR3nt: TGTGCCAGCAGGGGACAAGTAATGAACACTGAAGCTTTCTTT

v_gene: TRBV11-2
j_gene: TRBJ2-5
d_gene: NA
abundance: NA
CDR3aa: CASSRQTGTRYQETQYF
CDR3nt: TGTGCCAGCAGCCGCCAAACCGGGACAAGGTACCAAGAGACCCAGTACTTC

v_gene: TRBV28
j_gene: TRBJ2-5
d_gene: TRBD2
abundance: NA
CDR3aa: CASSLTKQGLAGGPWETQYF
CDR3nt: TGTGCCAGCAGTTTGACCAAACAGGGACTAGCGGGAGGGCCATGGGAGACCCAGTACTTC

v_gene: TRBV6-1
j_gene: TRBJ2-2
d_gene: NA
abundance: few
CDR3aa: CASSFLDGTGELFF
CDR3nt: TGTGCCAGCAGTTTCTTAGATGGCACCGGGGAGCTGTTTTTT

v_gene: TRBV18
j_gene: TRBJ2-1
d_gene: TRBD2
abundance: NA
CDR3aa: CASSPREKRGNEQFF
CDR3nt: TGTGCCAGCTCACCCCGGGAAAAGCGGGGCAATGAGCAGTTCTTC

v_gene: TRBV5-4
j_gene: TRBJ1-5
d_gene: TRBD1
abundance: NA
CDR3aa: CASSLGQGQNQPQHF
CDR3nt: TGTGCCAGCAGCTTGGGACAGGGCCAAAATCAGCCCCAGCATTTT

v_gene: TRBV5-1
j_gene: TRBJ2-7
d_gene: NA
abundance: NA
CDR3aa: CASSLASSYNLEQYF
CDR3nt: TGCGCCAGCAGCTTGGCCTCTAGCTATAATCTCGAGCAGTACTTC

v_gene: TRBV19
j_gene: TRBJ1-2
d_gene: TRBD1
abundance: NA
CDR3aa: CASTPSWTGPAGYGYTF
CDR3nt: TGTGCCAGTACCCCGTCCTGGACAGGGCCCGCGGGCTATGGCTACACCTTC

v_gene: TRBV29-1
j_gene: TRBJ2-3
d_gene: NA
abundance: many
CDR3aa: CSGLEGTQYF
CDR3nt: TGCAGCGGGCTGGAGGGTACGCAGTATTTT

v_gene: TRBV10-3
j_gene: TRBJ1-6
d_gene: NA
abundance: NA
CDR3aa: CAITGGPPGDSPLHF
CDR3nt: TGTGCCATCACAGGTGGGCCCCCAGGGGATTCACCCCTCCACTTT

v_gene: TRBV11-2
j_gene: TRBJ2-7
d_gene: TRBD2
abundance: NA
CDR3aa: CASSSGTSGGSYEQYF
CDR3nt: TGTGCCAGCAGCTCCGGGACTAGCGGGGGCTCCTACGAGCAGTACTTC

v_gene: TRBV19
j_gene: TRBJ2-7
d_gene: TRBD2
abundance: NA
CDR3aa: CASSIRAGVGYEQYF
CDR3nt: TGTGCCAGTAGTATACGGGCGGGAGTAGGCTACGAGCAGTACTTC

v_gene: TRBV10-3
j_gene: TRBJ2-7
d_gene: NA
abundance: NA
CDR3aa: CAISPRGVSSYEQYF
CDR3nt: TGTGCCATCAGTCCCCGGGGAGTTAGCTCCTACGAGCAGTACTTC

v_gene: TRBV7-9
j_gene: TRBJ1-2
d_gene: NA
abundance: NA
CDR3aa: CASSLGQGKLYGYTF
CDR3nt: TGTGCCAGCAGCTTAGGGCAGGGGAAACTTTATGGCTACACCTTC

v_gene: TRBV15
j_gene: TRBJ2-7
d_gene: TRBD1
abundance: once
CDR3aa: CATSRNRGSSYEQYF
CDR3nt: TGTGCCACCAGCAGGAACAGGGGTTCTTCCTACGAGCAGTACTTC

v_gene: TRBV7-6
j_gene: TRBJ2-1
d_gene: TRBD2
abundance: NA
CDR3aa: CASSLGLAGYNEQFF
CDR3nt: TGTGCCAGCAGCTTAGGACTAGCGGGGTACAATGAGCAGTTCTTC

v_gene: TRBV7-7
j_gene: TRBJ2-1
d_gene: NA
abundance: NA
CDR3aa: CASSHREGGDEQFF
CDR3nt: TGTGCCAGCAGCCACAGAGAGGGTGGCGATGAGCAGTTCTTC

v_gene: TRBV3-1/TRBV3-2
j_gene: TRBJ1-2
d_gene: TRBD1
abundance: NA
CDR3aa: CASSQVRGTGGNYGYTF
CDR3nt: TGTGCCAGCAGCCAAGTAAGGGGGACAGGAGGGAACTATGGCTACACCTTC

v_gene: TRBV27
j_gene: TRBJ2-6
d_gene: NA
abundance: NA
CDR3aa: CASSSRLVSGANVLTF
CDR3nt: TGTGCCAGCAGTTCTCGACTAGTATCTGGGGCCAACGTCCTGACTTTC

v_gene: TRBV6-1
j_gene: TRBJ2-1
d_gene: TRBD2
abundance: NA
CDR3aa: CASSEGLVPFPYNEQFF
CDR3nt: TGTGCCAGCAGTGAGGGACTAGTTCCATTTCCCTACAATGAGCAGTTCTTC

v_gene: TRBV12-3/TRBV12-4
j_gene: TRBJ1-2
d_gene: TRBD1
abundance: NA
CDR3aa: CASSPDRAYGYTF
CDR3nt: TGTGCCAGCAGCCCCGACAGGGCCTATGGCTACACCTTC

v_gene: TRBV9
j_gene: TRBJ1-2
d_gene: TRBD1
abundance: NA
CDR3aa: CASSPGTGLNYGYTF
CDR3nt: TGTGCCAGCAGCCCGGGGACAGGGCTCAACTATGGCTACACCTTC

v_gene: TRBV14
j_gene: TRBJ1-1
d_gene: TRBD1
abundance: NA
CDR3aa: CASSGTGRTEAFF
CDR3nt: TGTGCCAGCAGCGGGACAGGGAGGACTGAAGCTTTCTTT

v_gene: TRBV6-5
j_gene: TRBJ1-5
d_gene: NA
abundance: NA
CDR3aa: CATRGYGQPQHF
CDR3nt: TGTGCCACTCGGGGGTACGGGCAGCCCCAGCATTTT

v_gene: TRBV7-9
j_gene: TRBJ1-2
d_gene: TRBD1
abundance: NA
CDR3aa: CASSHGTADTF
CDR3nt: TGTGCCAGCAGCCACGGGACAGCAGATACCTTC

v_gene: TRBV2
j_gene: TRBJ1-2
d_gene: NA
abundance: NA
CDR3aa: CASSARGGDGYGYTF
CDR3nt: TGTGCCAGCAGTGCTCGCGGGGGGGACGGGTATGGCTACACCTTC